The TCR beta chain described here comes from a study of CD8 T cells in ankylosing spondylitis. Points from the study as a whole: Clones linked to disease were reported to show significant enrichment in matched ankylosing spondylitis synovial fluid. Reactive arthritis synovial fluid and blood previously showed some of these motif variants. A TCR beta motif of eight or nine highly homologous variants seemed to mark ankylosing spondylitis blood.

The junction had 5 bases not matched to a gene; V was cut back by 4 bases and J by 0 bases. The CDR3 covers 16 residues. Per the germline V gene, CDR1 is LGHNA and CDR2 is YNFKEQ. This clonotype was seen a few times. Its antigen is undetermined. With molecular barcodes, quantitative 5'-RACE was used to make the TCR beta libraries. One entry per CDR3 protein, called by TCRdb with MiXCR from the 5' RACE reads. Among about 240,000 distinct CDR3 sequences, 7.5% to 9% were seen once, and the ten largest hold approximately 6.2%. The sample taken for sequencing was blood, either unsorted or a sorted T cell fraction (not recorded which). The clonotype comes from a male donor with ankylosing spondylitis or in good health (not recorded which). The J gene is TRBJ2-2, the V gene TRBV4-2, with 7 bases that match TRBD1. CDR3 sequence: CASSLLRGPNTGELFF. The CDR3 region has the DNA TGTGCCAGCAGCCTCCTAAGGGGGCCGAACACCGGGGAGCTGTTTTTT.